A selection of T cell receptor beta chains follows, all from one sample in a study of breast tumors, draining lymph nodes, adjacent tissues. TCRdb ran MiXCR on the multiplex PCR reads and lists one entry per CDR3 protein. The sample yields about 230,000 distinct CDR3 sequences, approximately 31% seen once. The specimen sequenced was axillary lymph node tissue. The receptors come from a female donor with breast cancer. Some clones in this sample may be carry-over from other donors' samples. CDR3s include the opening cysteine and the closing phenylalanine or tryptophan. The D gene is left open where the match is weak. Clone size is stated in some rows and not others, as once, few, many or a class when expanded.

D,J,V,size,CDR3,DNA
.,TRBJ2-5,TRBV5-4,few,CASSLVGATQYF,TGTGCCAGCAGCTTGGTGGGAGCGACCCAGTACTTC
TRBD2,TRBJ2-1,TRBV7-3,many,CASSSGLAGGRQFF,TGTGCCAGCAGCTCGGGACTAGCGGGAGGGCGGCAGTTCTTC
.,TRBJ2-7,TRBV30,many,CAWSRTTGPDNF,TGTGCCTGGAGTCGAACCACCGGGCCAGACAACTTC
.,TRBJ2-1,TRBV20-1,.,CSASGQGGISERFF,TGCAGTGCTAGTGGGCAGGGGGGAATATCTGAGCGGTTCTTC
TRBD1,TRBJ1-4,TRBV6-5,.,CASSPRGRDEKLFF,TGTGCCAGCAGCCCCAGGGGGCGGGATGAAAAACTGTTTTTT
.,TRBJ1-4,TRBV2,.,CASSPSRRIEKLFF,TGTGCCAGCAGCCCTTCTCGTCGAATAGAAAAACTGTTTTTT
TRBD1,TRBJ1-5,TRBV20-1,.,CSAYDRVESQPQHF,TGCAGTGCGTACGACAGGGTAGAATCTCAGCCCCAGCATTTT
.,TRBJ1-2,TRBV5-1,many,CASSGGAGSTYGYTF,TGCGCCAGCAGCGGGGGCGCTGGATCCACCTATGGCTACACCTTC
TRBD1,TRBJ1-4,TRBV7-9,many,CASSPWTGDRGEKLFF,TGTGCCAGCAGCCCCTGGACAGGGGATCGTGGGGAAAAACTGTTTTTT
.,TRBJ1-4,TRBV6-6,many,CASRPGGQNEKLFF,TGTGCCAGCCGCCCGGGGGGCCAGAATGAAAAACTGTTTTTT
TRBD2,TRBJ2-5,TRBV6-2/TRBV6-3,many,CASSYSTIAGGPGETQYF,TGTGCCAGCAGTTACTCCACCATAGCGGGAGGGCCGGGAGAGACCCAGTACTTC
.,TRBJ1-3,TRBV7-2,many,CASSLPGFSGNTIYF,TGTGCCAGCAGCCTCCCTGGTTTCTCTGGAAACACCATATATTTT
.,TRBJ1-2,TRBV6-6,.,CASSLDSYTF,TGTGCCAGCAGTTTGGACAGCTACACCTTC
.,TRBJ2-7,TRBV5-4,many,CASSFTGASYEQYF,TGTGCCAGCAGCTTCACGGGGGCTTCCTACGAGCAGTACTTC
TRBD1,TRBJ1-6,TRBV6-1,.,CASSTVGTANSPLHF,TGTGCCAGCAGTACCGTTGGGACAGCTAATTCACCCCTCCACTTT
.,TRBJ1-3,TRBV20-1,many,CSASTGAPSSGNTIYF,TGCAGTGCTAGTACGGGGGCGCCAAGCTCTGGAAACACCATATATTTT
TRBD1,TRBJ1-2,TRBV6-6,.,CASSYRDREYGHTF,TGTGCCAGCAGTTATAGGGACAGGGAGTATGGCCACACCTTC
TRBD1,TRBJ1-6,TRBV6-6,many,CASSHSKLGQNNSPLHF,TGTGCCAGCAGTCACTCGAAACTGGGACAGAATAATTCACCCCTCCACTTT
.,TRBJ2-5,TRBV18,.,CASSPDRASRNSPLHFDQETQYF,.
.,TRBJ2-7,TRBV19,many,CASSFAGYEQYF,TGTGCCAGTAGCTTCGCCGGCTACGAGCAGTACTTC
TRBD2,TRBJ2-2,TRBV12-3/TRBV12-4,.,CASSLLAGGVGELFF,TGTGCCAGCAGTTTGTTGGCGGGAGGGGTCGGGGAGCTGTTTTTT
TRBD1,TRBJ1-1,TRBV6-5,few,CAAREIQGQTEAFF,TGTGCAGCCCGTGAAATACAGGGACAGACTGAAGCTTTCTTT
.,TRBJ2-2,TRBV6-1,many,CASMKGEGRTGELFF,TGTGCCAGCATGAAAGGAGAGGGAAGGACCGGGGAGCTGTTTTTT
.,TRBJ1-6,TRBV5-5,many,CASSLAGGRYNSPLHF,TGTGCCAGCAGCTTGGCCGGGGGGCGCTATAATTCACCCCTCCACTTT
.,TRBJ2-1,TRBV28,few,CATENHEQFF,TGTGCCACCGAGAACCATGAGCAGTTCTTC
.,TRBJ2-1,TRBV12-3/TRBV12-4,.,CASSFVGNYNEQFF,TGTGCCAGCAGCTTCGTCGGGAATTACAATGAGCAGTTCTTC
TRBD2,TRBJ2-1,TRBV5-4,many,CASSFASGGNEQFF,TGTGCCAGCAGCTTCGCTAGCGGGGGCAATGAGCAGTTCTTC
.,TRBJ2-2,TRBV4-1,many,CASSHGQVNTGELFF,TGCGCCAGCAGCCATGGACAAGTGAACACCGGGGAGCTGTTTTTT
.,TRBJ2-7,TRBV7-2,many,CASSHPGGSEQYF,TGTGCCAGCAGCCACCCCGGTGGTAGCGAGCAGTACTTC
TRBD2,TRBJ2-7,TRBV3-1,many,CASSHLSGREQYF,TGTGCCAGCAGCCACCTTAGCGGGAGGGAGCAGTACTTC
.,TRBJ2-7,TRBV10-3,.,CAISESTDEQYF,TGTGCCATCAGTGAATCGACCGACGAGCAGTACTTC
.,TRBJ2-5,TRBV5-6,many,CASSQRRIYQETQYF,TGTGCCAGCAGCCAAAGACGGATATACCAAGAGACCCAGTACTTC
.,TRBJ2-2,TRBV7-2,many,CASSLLAGELFF,TGTGCCAGCAGCTTACTTGCCGGGGAGCTGTTTTTT
.,TRBJ1-2,TRBV11-3,many,CASSPAGLGAYGYTF,TGTGCCAGCAGCCCGGCCGGGTTGGGCGCCTATGGCTACACCTTC
.,TRBJ2-5,TRBV28,many,CASSFVQGGVETQYF,TGTGCCAGCAGTTTTGTGCAGGGTGGGGTAGAGACCCAGTACTTC
TRBD2,TRBJ2-7,TRBV7-9,many,CASSRRGLAGGYEQYF,TGTGCCAGCAGCCGTCGCGGACTAGCGGGAGGCTACGAGCAGTACTTC
TRBD1,TRBJ1-4,TRBV12-3/TRBV12-4,many,CASSSGTGAEKLFF,TGTGCCAGCAGCTCAGGGACAGGGGCCGAAAAACTGTTTTTT
.,TRBJ1-1,TRBV25-1,.,CASRLGLSNTEAFF,TGTGCCAGCAGATTAGGACTATCGAACACTGAAGCTTTCTTT
.,TRBJ2-1,TRBV5-1,many,CASGRGNEQFF,TGCGCCAGCGGACGAGGGAATGAGCAGTTCTTC
.,TRBJ1-3,TRBV2,.,CASSETYGYTIYF,TGTGCCAGCAGTGAGACCTATGGCTACACCATATATTTT
TRBD2,TRBJ2-5,TRBV5-1,many,CASSFDAGVQETQYF,TGCGCCAGCAGCTTCGATGCGGGGGTCCAAGAGACCCAGTACTTC
.,TRBJ1-1,TRBV11-2,few,CASSTQAGNTEAFF,TGTGCCAGCAGCACGCAGGCCGGGAACACTGAAGCTTTCTTT
.,TRBJ2-1,TRBV7-2,many,CASSLVGEQFF,TGTGCCAGCAGCTTAGTGGGGGAGCAGTTCTTC
TRBD2,TRBJ2-7,TRBV27,many,CASSSLWEGRSYEQYF,TGTGCCAGCAGTTCCTTGTGGGAGGGCCGTAGTTACGAGCAGTACTTC
TRBD2,TRBJ2-3,TRBV9,many,CASSSSGSRADTQYF,TGTGCCAGCAGCAGTAGCGGGAGTCGAGCAGATACGCAGTATTTT
TRBD2,TRBJ2-3,TRBV20-1,.,CSARTSGRTTDTQYF,TGCAGTGCTCGGACTAGCGGGAGGACCACAGATACGCAGTATTTT
TRBD1,TRBJ1-2,TRBV7-9,.,CASDTGTGGDGYTF,TGTGCCAGTGACACCGGGACAGGGGGCGACGGCTACACCTTC
.,TRBJ1-2,TRBV7-2,many,CASSLGPRGDGYTF,TGTGCCAGCAGCTTAGGCCCCAGGGGAGATGGCTACACCTTC
.,TRBJ1-2,TRBV20-1,many,CSARVRGYDGYTF,TGCAGTGCTAGAGTAAGAGGGTATGATGGCTACACCTTC
.,TRBJ2-2,TRBV7-8,many,CASTLLNPGITGELFF,TGTGCCAGCACTCTACTCAACCCGGGGATAACCGGGGAGCTGTTTTTT
.,TRBJ2-7,TRBV9,many,CASSPRGLAHEQYF,TGTGCCAGCAGCCCAAGGGGTCTAGCCCACGAGCAGTACTTC
TRBD2,TRBJ2-5,TRBV18,few,CASSPMNGGSRAETQYF,TGTGCCAGCTCACCAATGAATGGCGGGAGCCGGGCAGAGACCCAGTACTTC
.,TRBJ2-5,TRBV21-1,.,CASSTGLAGFFQETQYF,TGTGCCAGCAGCACGGGACTAGCGGGTTTCTTCCAAGAGACCCAGTACTTC
.,TRBJ1-5,TRBV6-1,many,CASSEATSSSQPQHF,TGTGCCAGCAGTGAAGCAACCAGTTCCAGTCAGCCCCAGCATTTT
.,TRBJ1-4,TRBV29-1,.,CSAETSGGEGEKLFF,TGCAGCGCCGAGACTAGCGGGGGCGAAGGTGAAAAACTGTTTTTT
.,TRBJ2-7,TRBV4-3,many,CASSPPAGTISYEQYF,TGCGCCAGCAGCCCCCCCGCCGGGACAATCTCCTACGAGCAGTACTTC
TRBD1,TRBJ2-2,TRBV7-8,.,CASSFRRQGAGELFF,TGTGCCAGCAGCTTTAGGAGACAGGGGGCCGGGGAGCTGTTTTTT
.,TRBJ2-6,TRBV5-4,few,CASSQRTHSGANVLTF,TGTGCCAGCAGCCAACGGACTCACTCTGGGGCCAACGTCCTGACTTTC